This note documents a single T cell receptor (beta chain) sequence. Its antigen is still unknown. These data come from a study of OX40 agonist ivuxolimab in advanced cancers. Overall study: Patients were treated with ivuxolimab, an agonistic anti-OX40 (CD134) antibody. Hepatocellular carcinoma, melanoma, renal cell or head and neck cancer occurred in dose-escalation patients.

The CDR3 covers 11 residues. V was pared by 4 bases and J by 8 bases, with 11 bases between. Germline CDR1 and CDR2: DFQATT and SNEGSKA (reference sequence). Sequenced by immunoSEQ multiplex PCR; TCRdb stores in-frame clones only, minus some. The data contain under 80,000 clones, roughly 93% of them singletons. Regarding the study as a whole: In the expanded peripheral T cells, antigen specificity was never determined.

The cohort excluded patients with autoimmune disease history or systemic immunosuppression. The clonotype was recovered from an adult with an advanced solid tumor such as melanoma, head and neck, liver or kidney cancer. Specimen: CD4+ or CD8+ T cells sorted from blood, collected in a trial of the OX40 agonist ivuxolimab. The chain couples TRBV20-1 to TRBJ1-2; D uncertain. Here the CDR3 reads CSAISNGGYTF. Here the CDR3 DNA reads TGCAGTGCTATCTCCAACGGGGGCTACACCTTC.